A single sample gave rise to the 25 T cell receptor beta chains below, sequenced in a study of blood T cell repertoires in COVID-19. Clones were read by immunoSEQ multiplex PCR, and TCRdb kept only the in-frame ones, dropping some. The table shows about 260,000 clones, with around 83% occurring only once. Specimen: peripheral blood. These receptors were collected from a woman aged 40 to 50 who had recovered from COVID-19.

This clone was detected once. The chain couples TRBV7-2 to TRBJ1-6; no clear D. V lost 7 bases, J lost 3 bases, and 10 bases lay in between. Germline V gene data show CDR1 as SGHTA and CDR2 as FQGNSA. The CDR3 covers 14 residues. The CDR3 DNA reads TGTGCCAGCACACAACGGGTCTATAATTCACCCCTCCACTTT. This codes for CASTQRVYNSPLHF. Combining the CDR3 with reference TRBV7-2 and TRBJ1-6 gives the whole variable domain GAGVSQSPSNKVTEKGKDVELRCDPISGHTALYWYRQSLGQGLEFLIYFQGNSAPDKSGLPSDRFSAERTGGSVSTLTIQRTQQEDSAVYLCASTQRVYNSPLHFGNGTRLTVT.

The J gene is TRBJ1-2, the V gene TRBV28; D is ambiguous. CDR3 size: 13 residues. The germline V gene has CDR1 MDHEN and CDR2 SYDVKM. Between the trimmed V and J ends, which lost 6 bases and 6 bases, there was a span of 14 bases. In DNA, the CDR3 is TGTGCCAGCAGCTCCCGAGATGGTAATGGCTACACCTTC. Its protein product is CASSSRDGNGYTF.

There are a few counts of this clone. The CDR3 coding sequence is TGTGCCACCAGCAGACAGAACAGGGTGAACACTGAAGCTTTCTTT. This gives the protein CATSRQNRVNTEAFF. The chain recombines TRBV15 with TRBJ1-1, with a tentative D call TRBD1 (6 bases). The CDR3 is made up of 15 amino acids. The V gene's germline CDR1 is LNHNV and CDR2 YYDKDF (reference sequence). V was trimmed by 2 bases and J by 0 bases, leaving 10 bases between them.

The chain carries TRBV28 and TRBJ2-7, with TRBD1 matching over 7 bases. Per germline, CDR1 MDHEN and CDR2 SYDVKM. This CDR3 spans 15 amino acids. J gave up 2 bases and V 6 bases, and 10 bases lay outside the gene matches. In DNA form, the CDR3 reads TGTGCCAGCAGCCAAGGACAGGCTATTACCTACGAGCAGTACTTC. It is translated as CASSQGQAITYEQYF.

J is TRBJ1-2 and V is TRBV5-6; D possibly corresponds to TRBD1 (6 bases). V shed 7 bases and J shed 2 bases, with 18 bases lying between them. The CDR3 contains 15 residues. Germline V gene data show CDR1 as SGHDT and CDR2 as YYEEEE. This chain's CDR3 is CASRRAGARNYGYTF. The CDR3 DNA sequence: TGTGCCAGCCGCCGGGCAGGGGCGCGAAACTATGGCTACACCTTC.

The gene calls are TRBV4-1 and TRBJ1-4, with D unclear. The CDR3 totals 15 residues. Trimming took off 4 bases at V and 4 bases at J, with 13 bases between the two ends. Germline CDR1 is MGHRA and CDR2 is YSYEKL. CDR3 DNA sequence: TGCGCCAGCAGCCCATGGAGTGCGGTTAATGAAAAACTGTTTTTT. Translation: CASSPWSAVNEKLFF.

The genes are TRBV7-9 and TRBJ2-3; 7 bases line up with TRBD2. The CDR3 loop spans 16 amino acids. Trimming took 5 bases from V and 6 from J; bases not matched to a gene: 14. Germline CDR1 and CDR2: SEHNR and FQNEAQ (reference sequence). The CDR3 loop is CASSLRSGAPKDTQYF. DNA for the CDR3: TGTGCCAGCAGCCTCAGGAGCGGGGCCCCCAAGGATACGCAGTATTTT.

This rearrangement joins TRBV6-4 to TRBJ1-2, with unresolved D. This CDR3 is built from 14 residues. V gave up 6 bases and J gave up 8 bases, with 19 bases separating them. Germline CDR1 and CDR2: MRHNA and SNTAGT. In DNA, the CDR3 is TGTGCCAGCAGCGCCCGACACCTCCAAGGCGGCTACACCTTC. It encodes CASSARHLQGGYTF.

This sequence joins TRBV9 and TRBJ1-1, with a possible D match to TRBD1 (6 bases). CDR3 length equals 16 residues. Trimming shortened V by 1 base and J by 1 base, and 14 bases separated the two germline ends. The germline V gene has CDR1 SGDLS and CDR2 YYNGEE. CDR3 residues: CASSVRRGSRNTEAFF. The CDR3 nucleotides are TGTGCCAGCAGCGTACGCAGGGGAAGTAGGAACACTGAAGCTTTCTTT. The full variable domain, with the rest looked up from reference TRBV9 and TRBJ1-1, is DSGVTQTPKHLITATGQRVTLRCSPRSGDLSVYWYQQSLDQGLQFLIQYYNGEERAKGNILERFSAQQFPDLHSELNLSSLELGDSALYFCASSVRRGSRNTEAFFGQGTRLTVV.

This rearrangement joins TRBV5-4 to TRBJ1-2, with a weak D call TRBD1 (5 bases). This CDR3 has 13 residues. The V gene's germline CDR1 is SGHNT and CDR2 YYREEE (reference sequence). With 4 bases removed from V and 6 bases from J, the gap between germline ends came to 13 bases. DNA of the CDR3: TGTGCCAGCAGCCTACAAGGGGTTGATGGCTACACCTTC. Translating gives CASSLQGVDGYTF.

A single count supports this clone. The chain links TRBV19 to TRBJ1-6; 11 bases match TRBD1. The CDR3 spans 13 residues. From germline, CDR1 is LNHDA and CDR2 SQIVND (reference sequence). The trim removed 10 bases at V and 8 bases at J, leaving 4 bases unmatched. This CDR3 reads CATKDRGHSPLHF. The CDR3 DNA sequence: TGTGCCACTAAGGACAGGGGGCATTCACCCCTCCACTTT. The whole variable domain, remainder taken from reference TRBV19 and TRBJ1-6, is DGGITQSPKYLFRKEGQNVTLSCEQNLNHDAMYWYRQDPGQGLRLIYYSQIVNDFQKGDIAEGYSVSREKKESFPLTVTSAQKNPTAFYLCATKDRGHSPLHFGNGTRLTVT.

This clone was observed a few times. This chain uses TRBV28 with TRBJ1-6, with 8 bases that match TRBD1. The CDR3 loop spans 16 amino acids. Per the germline V gene, CDR1 is MDHEN and CDR2 is SYDVKM. J gave up 0 bases and V 5 bases, and 3 bases lay outside the gene matches. CDR3 nucleotides: TGTGCCAGCAGTCAGGGACAGGACTCCTATAATTCACCCCTCCACTTT. Translated: CASSQGQDSYNSPLHF.

V usage is TRBV19 and J usage is TRBJ1-4; TRBD1 aligns across 11 bases. This CDR3 comprises 19 residues. The V and J ends lost 6 bases and 7 bases, in that order; junction bases with no gene match: 19. Germline V gene lookup returns CDR1 LNHDA and CDR2 SQIVND (reference sequence). The CDR3 region is CASSRDRTGGAGPAEKLFF. CDR3 DNA: TGTGCCAGTAGCCGGGACAGGACAGGGGGCGCCGGGCCGGCTGAAAAACTGTTTTTT. Combining the CDR3 with reference TRBV19 and TRBJ1-4 gives the whole variable domain DGGITQSPKYLFRKEGQNVTLSCEQNLNHDAMYWYRQDPGQGLRLIYYSQIVNDFQKGDIAEGYSVSREKKESFPLTVTSAQKNPTAFYLCASSRDRTGGAGPAEKLFFGSGTQLSVL.

A single count supports this clone. For the CDR3, the DNA is TGTGCCAGCAGCCCACCTCCCTCCCTCTCAGGGCTCTCCTACGAGCAGTACTTC. This sequence encodes CASSPPPSLSGLSYEQYF. This chain uses TRBV5-6 with TRBJ2-7, with D perhaps TRBD1 (5 bases). The CDR3 length is 18 residues. Trimming left V 4 bases short and J 0 bases short, with 23 bases between. Germline lookup yields CDR1 SGHDT and CDR2 YYEEEE.

This clone has just a few counts. At one end the junction does not follow the germline gene, possibly because of a read error. The V and J genes are TRBV3-1 (or the pseudogene TRBV3-2) and TRBJ2-7; TRBD1 matches 10 bases. Germline-derived CDR1 and CDR2 are LGHDT and YNNKEL (reference sequence). This CDR3 region has 12 residues. The CDR3, as DNA: TGTGCCAGCAGCTACACGGGGACAGGGGTGGAATTC. Translation: CASSYTGTGVEF.

The sample holds a few counts of this clone. The chain is built from TRBV19 and TRBJ2-2, with D possibly matching TRBD1 (6 bases). Germline lookup yields CDR1 LNHDA and CDR2 SQIVND (reference sequence). V was trimmed by 5 bases and J by 5 bases, leaving 12 bases between them. CDR3 length equals 14 residues. In nucleotides, the CDR3 is TGTGCCAGTAGTCTCAGGACAGTAACCGGGGAGCTGTTTTTT. Residues: CASSLRTVTGELFF.

The J gene is TRBJ2-6, the V gene TRBV16; no firm D call. Trimming left V 3 bases short and J 0 bases short, with 6 bases between. The length of the CDR3 is 15 residues. In germline, CDR1 is KGHSY, CDR2 FQNENV. This CDR3 reads CASSHSGSGANVLTF. The CDR3 DNA reads as TGTGCCAGCAGCCATTCGGGCTCTGGGGCCAACGTCCTGACTTTC.

This clone was picked up one time. The rearrangement joins TRBV7-2 to TRBJ2-1; D not certain. The CDR3 sequence is 14 residues long. Germline loops: CDR1 SGHTA, CDR2 FQGNSA. The V and J ends lost 1 base and 8 bases respectively, with 12 bases between them. The chain's CDR3 is CASSLDGFTHEQFF. Written as DNA, the CDR3 is TGTGCCAGCAGCTTAGATGGCTTTACCCATGAGCAGTTCTTC. Using reference TRBV7-2 and TRBJ2-1 for the parts outside the CDR3, the full variable domain is GAGVSQSPSNKVTEKGKDVELRCDPISGHTALYWYRQSLGQGLEFLIYFQGNSAPDKSGLPSDRFSAERTGGSVSTLTIQRTQQEDSAVYLCASSLDGFTHEQFFGPGTRLTVL.

The chain recombines TRBV27 with TRBJ2-7; D possibly corresponds to TRBD2 (8 bases). Germline V lookup: CDR1 MNHEY, CDR2 SMNVEV (reference sequence). The CDR3 runs 15 residues. Trimming removed 8 bases at V and 4 bases at J, with 21 bases between. The CDR3 region is CASSPGGTEFYEQYF. The CDR3 nucleotides read TGTGCCAGCTCCCCGGGGGGGACAGAATTTTACGAGCAGTACTTC.

J is TRBJ1-1 and V is TRBV5-1, with 8 bases fitting TRBD1. Germline CDR1 and CDR2: SGHRS and YFSETQ. The CDR3 has 15 residues. The V and J ends lost 3 bases and 3 bases, in that order; junction bases with no gene match: 7. The CDR3, as DNA: TGCGCCAGCAGCTCCATACCGACAGGGGACACTGAAGCTTTCTTT. Translation: CASSSIPTGDTEAFF. The full variable domain, its missing parts supplied by reference TRBV5-1 and TRBJ1-1, is KAGVTQTPRYLIKTRGQQVTLSCSPISGHRSVSWYQQTPGQGLQFLFEYFSETQRNKGNFPGRFSGRQFSNSRSEMNVSTLELGDSALYLCASSSIPTGDTEAFFGQGTRLTVV.

The gene calls are TRBV7-3 and TRBJ2-1; weak D call: TRBD2 (6 bases). Trimming took off 2 bases at V and 9 bases at J, with 14 bases between the two ends. Germline V lookup: CDR1 SGHTA, CDR2 FQGTGA. This CDR3 spans 14 amino acids. The chain's CDR3 is CASSLAGLGSEQFF. The CDR3 DNA reads TGTGCCAGCAGCTTAGCGGGGCTAGGCAGTGAGCAGTTCTTC.

This sequence joins TRBV30 and TRBJ2-4; D is perhaps TRBD1 (6 bases). From germline, CDR1 is GTSNPN and CDR2 SVGIG (reference sequence). This CDR3 region has 12 residues. The V end lost 3 bases, the J end lost 8 bases, and 11 bases lay between the germline ends. CDR3 residues: CAWRDSSDIQYF. CDR3 sequence (DNA): TGTGCCTGGAGGGACAGTTCAGACATTCAGTACTTC.

This chain links TRBV11-3 with TRBJ2-7; a possible D gene is TRBD1 (7 bases). Deletions cut 5 bases from V and 3 bases from J, with 20 bases between. Per germline, CDR1 SGHNT and CDR2 YENEEA. The CDR3 covers 16 residues. The DNA for the CDR3 is TGTGCCAGCAGCATAAGGGGAGGACAGGTGGACTACGAGCAGTACTTC. Translated, it gives CASSIRGGQVDYEQYF. The whole variable domain, remainder taken from reference TRBV11-3 and TRBJ2-7, is EAGVVQSPRYKIIEKKQPVAFWCNPISGHNTLYWYLQNLGQGPELLIRYENEEAVDDSQLPKDRFSAERLKGVDSTLKIQPAELGDSAVYLCASSIRGGQVDYEQYFGPGTRLTVT.

J is TRBJ2-2 and V is TRBV6-5; 7 bases match TRBD1. Germline CDR1 is MNHEY and CDR2 is SVGAGI. With 4 bases clipped from V and 6 bases from J, the junction kept 5 bases outside the gene matches. The CDR3 consists of 14 residues. This CDR3 reads CASSSTGFAGELFF. The CDR3 bases are TGTGCCAGCAGTTCGACAGGGTTCGCCGGGGAGCTGTTTTTT.

This clone showed up just once. The DNA of the CDR3 is TGTGCCAGCAGCCCCTGGCTAGCGGGGGGGCAGGAGGAAGATTACAATGAGCAGTTCTTC. Translation gives CASSPWLAGGQEEDYNEQFF. The chain links TRBV11-3 to TRBJ2-1; 12 positions agree with TRBD2. The CDR3 spans 20 residues. In germline, CDR1 is SGHNT, CDR2 YENEEA. The junction had 18 bases not matched to a gene; V was cut back by 5 bases and J by 4 bases.